The 20 T cell receptor beta chains reported below all come from one sample, sequenced in a study of blood T cells in healthy people across ages. The second PCR ran about 7 to 12 cycles with a sample-barcoded 5' primer and J-beta primers. TCRdb passed the 5' RACE reads through MiXCR, listing each CDR3 protein once. Of approximately 400,000 distinct CDR3 sequences in the sample, over 45% were seen once. Sequenced sample: blood. The receptors shown here come from a man in his sixties in good health.

Notes on this clonotype: With a much larger clone just one base away, this may be a read error. The V gene is TRBV29-1, the J gene TRBJ1-2; 10 positions match TRBD1. Germline values: CDR1 SQVTM, CDR2 ANQGSEA. The length of the CDR3 is 13 residues. The trim removed 3 bases at V and 3 bases at J, leaving 1 base unmatched. The CDR3 is CSVDGTGDYGYTF. CDR3 nucleotides: TGCAGCGTTGACGGGACAGGGGACTATGGCTACACCTTC.

The gene calls are TRBV5-6 and TRBJ2-4; the D is unclear. The J call may be mistaken, given a closer DNA end match to TRBJ2-7. The V gene's germline CDR1 is SGHDT and CDR2 YYEEEE. The CDR3 contains 15 residues. CDR3: CASSLEIRKTYEQYF. The CDR3, as DNA: TGTGCCAGCAGCTTGGAAATCCGAAAAACCTACGAGCAGTACTTC.

This chain joins TRBV2 and TRBJ2-5; 8 bases fit TRBD1. This CDR3 is 15 amino acids long. Germline trimming cut 1 base from V and 4 bases from J; bases unmatched to any gene: 5. CDR1 is SNHLY and CDR2 is FYNNEI in the germline V gene. CDR3: CASSEVTGGGETQYF. The CDR3 DNA sequence: TGTGCCAGCAGTGAAGTAACAGGGGGAGGAGAGACCCAGTACTTC.

V gene TRBV7-6 combines with J gene TRBJ1-2; 11 positions match TRBD1. Germline-derived CDR1 and CDR2 are SGHVS and FNYEAQ. CDR3 length: 16 residues. The V and J ends lost 3 bases and 6 bases, in that order; junction bases with no gene match: 9. The CDR3 spells CASSLQLDRGLDGYTF. The CDR3, as DNA: TGTGCCAGCAGCTTGCAGCTGGACAGGGGGCTGGATGGCTACACCTTC. The whole variable domain, remainder taken from reference TRBV7-6 and TRBJ1-2, is GAGVSQSPRYKVTKRGQDVALRCDPISGHVSLYWYRQALGQGPEFLTYFNYEAQQDKSGLPNDRFSAERPEGSISTLTIQRTEQRDSAMYRCASSLQLDRGLDGYTFGSGTRLTVV.

This chain links TRBV5-1 with TRBJ2-3; possible D gene TRBD1, 6 bases. Germline assignment: CDR1 SGHRS and CDR2 YFSETQ. V was cut by 4 bases and J by 5 bases, with 20 bases left in between. The CDR3 is 16 amino acids. The CDR3 loop reads CASSLTDGTRGDTQYF. The CDR3 bases are TGCGCCAGCAGCCTGACTGATGGGACACGGGGAGATACGCAGTATTTT.

This clonotype showed up many times. This chain joins TRBV7-2 and TRBJ2-3; D is undetermined. The germline V gene has CDR1 SGHTA and CDR2 FQGNSA. The V and J ends lost 3 bases and 6 bases respectively, with 13 bases between them. This CDR3 is built from 14 residues. For the CDR3, the DNA is TGTGCCAGCAGCTTCAGACCCGCGCAGGATACGCAGTATTTT. Translation: CASSFRPAQDTQYF.

The chain recombines TRBV20-1 with TRBJ2-5; maybe TRBD2 (5 bases). Near its end, the DNA agrees better with TRBJ2-7, so the J call may be wrong. The CDR3 contains 11 residues. CDR1 DFQATT and CDR2 SNEGSKA come from the germline V gene (reference sequence). This CDR3 is CSGRSGYEQYF. In nucleotides, the CDR3 is TGCAGTGGGAGGTCCGGTTACGAGCAGTACTTC.

This clonotype has a count of ten or more. The chain employs TRBV5-5 and TRBJ2-7, with D possibly TRBD1 on 5 matching bases. The CDR3 is made up of 14 amino acids. Trimming cost V 4 bases and J 4 bases, with 15 bases left between them. Germline CDR1 reads SGHKS; CDR2 reads YYEKEE (reference sequence). Here the CDR3 reads CASSRRAGSYEQYF. CDR3 in DNA: TGTGCCAGCAGCAGGCGTGCAGGGTCTTACGAGCAGTACTTC. Combining the CDR3 with reference TRBV5-5 and TRBJ2-7 gives the whole variable domain DAGVTQSPTHLIKTRGQQVTLRCSPISGHKSVSWYQQVLGQGPQFIFQYYEKEERGRGNFPDRFSARQFPNYSSELNVNALLLGDSALYLCASSRRAGSYEQYFGPGTRLTVT.

This clonotype was picked up a small number of times. The chain recombines TRBV3-1 with TRBJ2-4, with no clear D. The CDR3 sequence is 13 residues long. Germline CDR1 reads LGHDT; CDR2 reads YNNKEL (reference sequence). Trimming took 4 bases from V and 4 from J, leaving 8 bases between them. The CDR3 spells CASSLDTKNIQYF. The CDR3 bases are TGTGCCAGCAGCCTCGACACTAAAAACATTCAGTACTTC.

This clonotype was seen repeatedly, ten times or more. The chain links TRBV20-1 to TRBJ2-7; no definite D call. Germline CDR1 reads DFQATT; CDR2 reads SNEGSKA (reference sequence). Trimming took 3 bases from V and 0 from J, leaving 6 bases between them. The CDR3 is 12 amino acids. CDR3 loop: CSARETSYEQYF. CDR3 coding DNA: TGCAGTGCTAGGGAGACCTCCTACGAGCAGTACTTC.

The chain carries TRBV7-2 and TRBJ2-7; D is undetermined. V was trimmed by 5 bases and J by 0 bases, leaving 11 bases between them. The CDR3 is 14 residues long. Germline CDR1 and CDR2: SGHTA and FQGNSA. The CDR3 loop reads CASSDVRVSYEQYF. In DNA, the CDR3 is TGTGCCAGCAGCGATGTACGGGTCTCCTACGAGCAGTACTTC.

The chain uses TRBV5-6 and TRBJ2-3, with D tentatively TRBD2 (5 bases). Germline V CDR1 and CDR2: SGHDT, YYEEEE. The CDR3 covers 13 residues. Trimming left V 2 bases short and J 5 bases short, with 9 bases between. CDR3 in amino acids: CASSLRGLDTQYF. The DNA of the CDR3 is TGTGCCAGCAGCTTACGGGGTTTAGATACGCAGTATTTT.

This sequence joins TRBV7-2 and TRBJ1-5, with unresolved D. Germline V lookup: CDR1 SGHTA, CDR2 FQGNSA. V was cut by 5 bases and J by 7 bases, with 18 bases left in between. This CDR3 is built from 15 residues. The CDR3 nucleotides are TGTGCCAGCAGCCCGCCCCCGGGTCGAGGCCAGCCCCAGCATTTT. Its protein is CASSPPPGRGQPQHF.

The V call is TRBV4-1, the J call TRBJ2-3; D is unresolved. Trimming pared 0 bases from V and 2 bases from J, leaving 6 bases between. Per the germline V gene, CDR1 is MGHRA and CDR2 is YSYEKL. CDR3 size: 14 residues. The CDR3: CASSQDSPTDTQYF. For the CDR3, the DNA is TGCGCCAGCAGCCAAGATAGCCCCACAGATACGCAGTATTTT.

The genes are TRBV7-9 and TRBJ2-7, with D possibly matching TRBD1 (5 bases). Germline loops: CDR1 SEHNR, CDR2 FQNEAQ (reference sequence). This CDR3 has 15 amino acids. V was clipped by 5 bases and J by 2 bases, with 16 bases between them. In nucleotides, the CDR3 is TGTGCCAGCAGCCCTCCTTGGGGCATACCCTACGAGCAGTACTTC. Its translation: CASSPPWGIPYEQYF.

J is TRBJ2-4 and V is TRBV28; D is possibly TRBD1 (6 bases). With the DNA end fitting TRBJ2-7 better, the J assignment may be wrong. The CDR3 runs 13 residues. Germline V gene lookup returns CDR1 MDHEN and CDR2 SYDVKM. CDR3 sequence (DNA): TGTGCCAGCAGCACTGGACAGAGTTACGAGCAGTACTTC. Translated, it gives CASSTGQSYEQYF.

This chain links TRBV14 with TRBJ2-3; 15 nucleotides line up with TRBD2. J was trimmed by 7 bases and V by 4 bases; bases with no gene match: 6. Germline CDR1 reads SGHDN; CDR2 reads FVKESK. The CDR3 has 16 residues. The CDR3 is CASSPLGLAGGNTQYF. The CDR3 coding sequence is TGTGCCAGCAGCCCACTGGGACTAGCGGGGGGAAATACGCAGTATTTT.

This clonotype has more than one count but fewer than ten. The chain joins TRBV29-1 to TRBJ2-7; D is ambiguous. V shed 4 bases and J shed 6 bases, with 16 bases lying between them. CDR1 is SQVTM and CDR2 is ANQGSEA in the germline V gene. CDR3 size: 13 residues. CDR3: CSVAYDLTLEQYF. In DNA form, the CDR3 reads TGCAGCGTTGCCTACGACCTCACGCTCGAGCAGTACTTC.

The rearrangement links TRBV20-1 to TRBJ2-7, with D perhaps given as TRBD1 or TRBD2 (6 bases each). The J call may be wrong; the DNA end is better matched by TRBJ2-5. Germline V gene data show CDR1 as DFQATT and CDR2 as SNEGSKA (reference sequence). This CDR3 region has 13 residues. The CDR3, as DNA: TGCAGTGCCGGAATGGGGGGCGAAAAGACCCAGTACTTC. Translated: CSAGMGGEKTQYF.

The chain has TRBV30 and TRBJ2-3, with 9 bases matching TRBD1. Trimming cost V 2 bases and J 7 bases; bases outside gene matches: 4. Germline CDR1 reads GTSNPN; CDR2 reads SVGIG (reference sequence). The CDR3 loop spans 13 amino acids. The CDR3 sequence: CAWSSGQGNTQYF. In nucleotides, the CDR3 is TGTGCCTGGAGTTCCGGACAGGGGAATACGCAGTATTTT. Based on the CDR3 plus reference TRBV30 and TRBJ2-3, the full variable domain is SQTIHQWPATLVQPVGSPLSLECTVEGTSNPNLYWYRQAAGRGLQLLFYSVGIGQISSEVPQNLSASRPQDRQFILSSKKLLLSDSGFYLCAWSSGQGNTQYFGPGTRLTVL.